These T cell receptor beta chains were read from a single sample in a study of T-cell reconstitution after alpha-beta-depleted transplantation in children. Using its own MiXCR run on the PCR reads, TCRdb lists one record per CDR3 protein. The table shows around 700,000 distinct CDR3 sequences, with around 12% occurring only once. This material consisted of PBMCs, taken before TCRalphabeta/CD19-depleted stem cell transplant. The source is a girl aged 2 to 9 with congenital amegakaryocytic thrombocytopenia, due to receive a stem cell transplant. Both conserved end residues are part of each CDR3. D genes are given only for firm matches. The size field is filled for only some rows; it gives once, few, many or a size class.

j_gene: TRBJ2-1
v_gene: TRBV20-1
d_gene: .
abundance: .
CDR3aa: CSARDVDSYNEQFF
CDR3nt: TGCAGTGCTAGGGATGTCGACTCCTACAATGAGCAGTTCTTC

j_gene: TRBJ2-7
v_gene: TRBV4-2
d_gene: .
abundance: many
CDR3aa: CASSQDVAGYEQYF
CDR3nt: TGTGCCAGCAGCCAAGATGTGGCGGGCTACGAGCAGTACTTC

j_gene: TRBJ1-2
v_gene: TRBV20-1
d_gene: .
abundance: few
CDR3aa: CSARGVTADYTF
CDR3nt: TGCAGTGCTAGGGGGGTCACGGCAGACTACACCTTC

j_gene: TRBJ2-5
v_gene: TRBV7-2
d_gene: .
abundance: few
CDR3aa: CASSPGDLKETQYF
CDR3nt: TGTGCCAGCAGCCCCGGGGACTTAAAAGAGACCCAGTACTTC

j_gene: TRBJ2-3
v_gene: TRBV20-1
d_gene: TRBD2
abundance: many
CDR3aa: CSAPKAGEGVSWWGDTQYF
CDR3nt: TGCAGTGCTCCGAAAGCGGGAGAAGGGGTATCGTGGTGGGGGGATACGCAGTATTTT

j_gene: TRBJ2-7
v_gene: TRBV29-1
d_gene: .
abundance: .
CDR3aa: CSVEDPDGPSFYEQYF
CDR3nt: TGCAGCGTTGAAGATCCCGACGGACCTTCGTTTTACGAGCAGTACTTC

j_gene: TRBJ2-7
v_gene: TRBV7-8
d_gene: TRBD2
abundance: few
CDR3aa: CASSLDLWVAGSYEQYF
CDR3nt: TGTGCCAGCAGCTTAGACCTATGGGTAGCGGGGAGCTACGAGCAGTACTTC

j_gene: TRBJ2-1
v_gene: TRBV15
d_gene: .
abundance: many
CDR3aa: CATSRDLAANNEQFF
CDR3nt: TGTGCCACCAGCAGAGATCTTGCGGCTAACAATGAGCAGTTCTTC

j_gene: TRBJ2-2
v_gene: TRBV12-3/TRBV12-4
d_gene: .
abundance: many
CDR3aa: CAGWGLGTNTGELFF
CDR3nt: TGTGCCGGATGGGGTCTAGGCACAAACACCGGGGAGCTGTTTTTT

j_gene: TRBJ2-1
v_gene: TRBV5-1
d_gene: TRBD2
abundance: many
CDR3aa: CASSFTSGSYNEQFF
CDR3nt: TGCGCCAGCAGCTTTACTAGCGGGAGTTACAATGAGCAGTTCTTC

j_gene: TRBJ2-7
v_gene: TRBV29-1
d_gene: .
abundance: .
CDR3aa: CSVEGPLGAGVPYGQYF
CDR3nt: TGCAGCGTTGAGGGACCCCTCGGAGCAGGGGTCCCCTACGGGCAGTACTTC

j_gene: TRBJ2-7
v_gene: TRBV10-3
d_gene: .
abundance: many
CDR3aa: CAIGAGISYEQYF
CDR3nt: TGTGCCATCGGGGCGGGAATAAGCTACGAGCAGTACTTC

j_gene: TRBJ2-7
v_gene: TRBV29-1
d_gene: .
abundance: many
CDR3aa: CSVGGNRDWTYEQYF
CDR3nt: TGCAGCGTTGGAGGGAACAGGGACTGGACCTACGAGCAGTACTTC

j_gene: TRBJ2-3
v_gene: TRBV29-1
d_gene: TRBD2
abundance: .
CDR3aa: CSVEYGGLEGSTDTQYF
CDR3nt: TGCAGCGTTGAATACGGAGGACTAGAGGGTAGCACAGATACGCAGTATTTT

j_gene: TRBJ1-2
v_gene: TRBV29-1
d_gene: TRBD1
abundance: few
CDR3aa: CSSGQGAPGYGYTF
CDR3nt: TGCAGCTCAGGACAGGGGGCGCCGGGCTATGGCTACACCTTC

j_gene: TRBJ2-2
v_gene: TRBV7-9
d_gene: TRBD1
abundance: many
CDR3aa: CAPGGDTGELFF
CDR3nt: TGTGCCCCAGGGGGCGACACCGGGGAGCTGTTTTTT

j_gene: TRBJ2-2
v_gene: TRBV5-1
d_gene: .
abundance: many
CDR3aa: CASSLEARLNTGELFF
CDR3nt: TGCGCCAGCAGCTTGGAGGCCCGCTTAAACACCGGGGAGCTGTTTTTT

j_gene: TRBJ2-3
v_gene: TRBV20-1
d_gene: .
abundance: many
CDR3aa: CSARSSLAMDTQYF
CDR3nt: TGCAGTGCTAGATCTTCGCTAGCGATGGATACGCAGTATTTT

j_gene: TRBJ2-2
v_gene: TRBV6-4
d_gene: TRBD1
abundance: many
CDR3aa: CARAGGNTGELFF
CDR3nt: TGTGCCAGGGCAGGGGGGAACACCGGGGAGCTGTTTTTT

j_gene: TRBJ2-7
v_gene: TRBV5-6
d_gene: .
abundance: many
CDR3aa: CASSPGRPYEQYF
CDR3nt: TGTGCCAGCAGCCCCGGACGTCCCTACGAGCAGTACTTC

j_gene: TRBJ2-1
v_gene: TRBV5-1
d_gene: TRBD2
abundance: many
CDR3aa: CASSLGVAGSDEQFF
CDR3nt: TGCGCCAGCAGCTTGGGGGTAGCGGGAAGCGATGAGCAGTTCTTC

j_gene: TRBJ2-2
v_gene: TRBV7-2
d_gene: .
abundance: .
CDR3aa: CASSFEGLLNTGELFF
CDR3nt: TGTGCCAGCAGCTTTGAAGGACTCTTGAACACCGGGGAGCTGTTTTTT

j_gene: TRBJ2-1
v_gene: TRBV7-8
d_gene: TRBD2
abundance: many
CDR3aa: CASSSRLAGSSYNEQFF
CDR3nt: TGTGCCAGCAGCTCTCGCCTAGCGGGAAGCTCCTACAATGAGCAGTTCTTC

j_gene: TRBJ2-3
v_gene: TRBV7-8
d_gene: .
abundance: many
CDR3aa: CASSQLTSSDTQYF
CDR3nt: TGTGCCAGCAGCCAACTGACAAGCTCCGATACGCAGTATTTT

j_gene: TRBJ2-1
v_gene: TRBV7-2
d_gene: .
abundance: .
CDR3aa: CASSSTDGHNEQFF
CDR3nt: TGTGCCAGCAGCTCAACAGACGGGCACAATGAGCAGTTCTTC

j_gene: TRBJ2-1
v_gene: TRBV19
d_gene: TRBD2
abundance: .
CDR3aa: CASRLLAGETNEQFF
CDR3nt: TGTGCCAGTAGACTACTAGCGGGAGAGACTAATGAGCAGTTCTTC

j_gene: TRBJ1-4
v_gene: TRBV7-9
d_gene: .
abundance: few
CDR3aa: CASSSTMTGLNEKLFF
CDR3nt: TGTGCCAGCAGCTCGACGATGACAGGCCTGAATGAAAAACTGTTTTTT

j_gene: TRBJ2-3
v_gene: TRBV29-1
d_gene: TRBD1
abundance: .
CDR3aa: CSVEGTGAADTQYF
CDR3nt: TGCAGCGTTGAGGGGACAGGGGCCGCAGATACGCAGTATTTT

j_gene: TRBJ2-3
v_gene: TRBV11-2
d_gene: TRBD2
abundance: .
CDR3aa: CASSPRWVERDSTDTQYF
CDR3nt: TGTGCCAGCAGCCCCCGATGGGTCGAGCGGGACAGCACAGATACGCAGTATTTT

j_gene: TRBJ2-2
v_gene: TRBV5-1
d_gene: TRBD2
abundance: few
CDR3aa: CASGRTPGLENTGELFF
CDR3nt: TGCGCCAGCGGACGAACCCCGGGACTAGAGAACACCGGGGAGCTGTTTTTT

j_gene: TRBJ2-5
v_gene: TRBV30
d_gene: TRBD2
abundance: few
CDR3aa: CAWQTSGGETQYF
CDR3nt: TGTGCCTGGCAGACTAGCGGGGGGGAGACCCAGTACTTC

j_gene: TRBJ2-7
v_gene: TRBV12-3/TRBV12-4
d_gene: .
abundance: .
CDR3aa: CASSFLGLRLSSYEQYF
CDR3nt: TGTGCCAGCAGTTTTTTAGGGTTGCGGCTTAGCTCCTACGAGCAGTACTTC

j_gene: TRBJ1-1
v_gene: TRBV4-2
d_gene: .
abundance: many
CDR3aa: CASSQPPNTEAFF
CDR3nt: TGTGCCAGCAGCCAACCTCCTAACACTGAAGCTTTCTTT

j_gene: TRBJ2-1
v_gene: TRBV7-9
d_gene: TRBD2
abundance: .
CDR3aa: CASSGTLAARSYNEQFF
CDR3nt: TGTGCCAGCAGCGGGACTCTAGCGGCTCGCTCCTACAATGAGCAGTTCTTC

j_gene: TRBJ2-4
v_gene: TRBV12-3/TRBV12-4
d_gene: TRBD2
abundance: many
CDR3aa: CASSSRTRTRYF
CDR3nt: TGTGCCAGCAGTTCCCGGACTAGGACGCGGTACTTC

j_gene: TRBJ2-2
v_gene: TRBV5-1
d_gene: .
abundance: .
CDR3aa: CASSSHLGGRANTGELFF
CDR3nt: TGCGCCAGCAGCTCCCACCTTGGGGGGCGGGCAAACACCGGGGAGCTGTTTTTT

j_gene: TRBJ1-4
v_gene: TRBV4-2
d_gene: TRBD1
abundance: many
CDR3aa: CASSQGPQGEKLFF
CDR3nt: TGTGCCAGCAGCCAAGGCCCACAGGGGGAAAAACTGTTTTTT

j_gene: TRBJ2-1
v_gene: TRBV10-3
d_gene: .
abundance: many
CDR3aa: CATNPGRSSYNEQFF
CDR3nt: TGTGCCACCAACCCCGGGCGGAGCTCCTACAATGAGCAGTTCTTC